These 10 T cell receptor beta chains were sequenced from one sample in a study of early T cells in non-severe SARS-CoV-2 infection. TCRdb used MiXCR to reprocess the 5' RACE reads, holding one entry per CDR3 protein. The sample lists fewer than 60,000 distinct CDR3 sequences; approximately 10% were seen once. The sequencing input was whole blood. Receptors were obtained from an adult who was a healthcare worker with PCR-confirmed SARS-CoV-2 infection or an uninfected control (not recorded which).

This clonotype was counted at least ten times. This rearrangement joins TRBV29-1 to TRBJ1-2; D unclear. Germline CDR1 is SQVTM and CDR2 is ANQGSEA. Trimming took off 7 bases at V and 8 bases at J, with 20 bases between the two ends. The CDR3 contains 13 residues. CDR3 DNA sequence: TGCAGCGCCCGACATCAGGCCCGCTCGGGCTACACCTTC. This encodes CSARHQARSGYTF. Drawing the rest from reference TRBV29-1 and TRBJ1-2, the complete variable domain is SAVISQKPSRDICQRGTSLTIQCQVDSQVTMMFWYRQQPGQSLTLIATANQGSEATYESGFVIDKFPISRPNLTFSTLTVSNMSPEDSSIYLCSARHQARSGYTFGSGTRLTVV.

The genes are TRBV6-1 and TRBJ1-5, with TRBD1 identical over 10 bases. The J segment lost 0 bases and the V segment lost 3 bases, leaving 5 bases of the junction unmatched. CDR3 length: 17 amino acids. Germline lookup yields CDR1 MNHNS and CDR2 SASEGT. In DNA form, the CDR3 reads TGTGCCAGCAGTGACCCGGGACAGGGGCTTAGCAATCAGCCCCAGCATTTT. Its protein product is CASSDPGQGLSNQPQHF.

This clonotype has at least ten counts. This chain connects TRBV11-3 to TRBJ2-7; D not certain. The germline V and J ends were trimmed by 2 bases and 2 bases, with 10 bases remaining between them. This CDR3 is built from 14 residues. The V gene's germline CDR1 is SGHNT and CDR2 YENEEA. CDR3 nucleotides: TGTGCCAGCAGCTTAAAAGCCGGCACCTACGAGCAGTACTTC. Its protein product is CASSLKAGTYEQYF.

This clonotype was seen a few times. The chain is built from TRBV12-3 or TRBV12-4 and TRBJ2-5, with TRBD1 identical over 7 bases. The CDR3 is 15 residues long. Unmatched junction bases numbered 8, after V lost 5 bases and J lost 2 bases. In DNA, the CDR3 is TGTGCCAGCAGTCCGCTTAGGGGGCCACAAGAGACCCAGTACTTC. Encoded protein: CASSPLRGPQETQYF.

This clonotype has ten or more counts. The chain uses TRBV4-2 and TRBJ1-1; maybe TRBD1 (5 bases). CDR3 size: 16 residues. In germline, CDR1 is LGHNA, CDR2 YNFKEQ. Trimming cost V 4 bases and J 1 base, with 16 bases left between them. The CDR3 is CASSLKIKRGNTEAFF. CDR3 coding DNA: TGTGCCAGCAGCCTCAAGATCAAAAGGGGGAACACTGAAGCTTTCTTT.

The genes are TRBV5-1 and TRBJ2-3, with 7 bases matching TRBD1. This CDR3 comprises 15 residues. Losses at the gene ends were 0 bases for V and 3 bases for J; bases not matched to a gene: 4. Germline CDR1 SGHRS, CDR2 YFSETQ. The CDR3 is CASSLESRGTDTQYF. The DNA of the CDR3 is TGCGCCAGCAGCTTGGAGTCCAGGGGGACAGATACGCAGTATTTT.

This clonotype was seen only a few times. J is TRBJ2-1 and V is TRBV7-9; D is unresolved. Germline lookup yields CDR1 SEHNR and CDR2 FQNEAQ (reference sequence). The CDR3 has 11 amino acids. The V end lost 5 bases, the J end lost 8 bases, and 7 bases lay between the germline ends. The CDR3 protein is CASSPSYEQFF. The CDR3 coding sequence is TGTGCCAGCAGCCCGTCCTATGAGCAGTTCTTC.

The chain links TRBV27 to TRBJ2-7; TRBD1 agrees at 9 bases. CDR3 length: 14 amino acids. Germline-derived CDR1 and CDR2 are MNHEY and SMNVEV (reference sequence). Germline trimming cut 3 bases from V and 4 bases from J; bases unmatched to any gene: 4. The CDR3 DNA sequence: TGTGCCAGCAGTTTCACAGGGGGCCTTTACGAGCAGTACTTC. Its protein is CASSFTGGLYEQYF.

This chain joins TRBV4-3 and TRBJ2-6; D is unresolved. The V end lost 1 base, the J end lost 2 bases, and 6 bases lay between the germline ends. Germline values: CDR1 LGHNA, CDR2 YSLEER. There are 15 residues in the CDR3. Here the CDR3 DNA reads TGCGCCAGCAGCCAAGGGGAAGCTGGGGCCAACGTCCTGACTTTC. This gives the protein CASSQGEAGANVLTF.

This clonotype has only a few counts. CDR3 DNA sequence: TGTGCCAGCAGCTTAGCGGGGACTAGCGGGAGGGCAGATACGCAGTATTTT. Translating gives CASSLAGTSGRADTQYF. The rearrangement joins TRBV7-2 to TRBJ2-3, with TRBD2 matching over 16 bases. The CDR3 has 17 residues. The V gene end was trimmed by 0 bases and the J gene end by 4 bases; junction bases not matched to a gene: 1. Germline V gene sequence: CDR1 SGHTA, CDR2 FQGNSA.